This TCR beta chain came from a study of vaccination effects on CD4 cells after COVID-19. About the study: Antigen-specific CD4+ T cells expanded by the ViraFEST assay with viral peptide pools were then sequenced. General study points: After vaccination, at late timepoints, clones induced by infection and by vaccine contracted markedly.

In the case of this clone: What it recognizes is unknown.

The CDR3 contains 15 residues. Germline V CDR1 and CDR2: MNHEY, SVGAGI. Trimming pared 7 bases from V and 0 bases from J, leaving 15 bases between. Only in-frame clones appear in the TCRdb table, and some are missing; sequencing was by immunoSEQ multiplex PCR. The sample comprises tens of thousands of clones, around two thirds of which are singletons, and roughly 2% rests with the top ten. Upon completion of 10 to 11 days in culture, CD4+ T cells were isolated. Either the mRNA-1273 or the BNT162b2 vaccine was given to participants as two doses. Nucleocapsid antibody tests were negative, and the vaccine recipients had no prior SARS-CoV-2 infection.

The chain employs TRBV6-5 and TRBJ1-1; perhaps TRBD1 as D (5 bases). Specimen: CD4+ T cells from PBMCs cultured without peptide, collected after COVID-19 vaccination. The receptor's source is a human donor who received a COVID-19 vaccine. The chain's CDR3 is CASITGTAMNTEAFF. DNA for the CDR3: TGTGCCAGCATTACCGGGACCGCCATGAACACTGAAGCTTTCTTT.